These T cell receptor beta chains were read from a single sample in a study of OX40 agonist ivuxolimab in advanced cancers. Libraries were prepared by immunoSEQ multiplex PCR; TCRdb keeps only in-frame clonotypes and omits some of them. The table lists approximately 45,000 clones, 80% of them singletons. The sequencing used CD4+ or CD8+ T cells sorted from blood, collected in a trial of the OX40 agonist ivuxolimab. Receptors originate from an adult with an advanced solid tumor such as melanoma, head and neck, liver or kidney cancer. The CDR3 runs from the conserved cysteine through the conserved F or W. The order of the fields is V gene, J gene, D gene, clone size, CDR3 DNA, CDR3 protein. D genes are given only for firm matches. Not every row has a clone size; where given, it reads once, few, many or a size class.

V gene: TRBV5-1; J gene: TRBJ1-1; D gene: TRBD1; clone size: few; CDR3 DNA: TGCGCCAGCAGCTTCCGACAGGGATTGAACACTGAAGCTTTCTTT; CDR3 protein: CASSFRQGLNTEAFF
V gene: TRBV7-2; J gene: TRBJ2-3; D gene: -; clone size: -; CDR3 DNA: TGTGCCAGCAGGCGGAGGGTCACAGATACGCAGTATTTT; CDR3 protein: CASRRRVTDTQYF
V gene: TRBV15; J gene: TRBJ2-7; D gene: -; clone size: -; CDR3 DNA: TGTGCCACCAGCAGAGATCCGGGCCGGACCTACGAGCAGTACTTC; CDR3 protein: CATSRDPGRTYEQYF
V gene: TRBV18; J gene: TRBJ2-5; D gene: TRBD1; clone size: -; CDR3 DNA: TGTGCCAGCTCACCAGGGACAGGGCGAGAGACCCAGTACTTC; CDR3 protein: CASSPGTGRETQYF
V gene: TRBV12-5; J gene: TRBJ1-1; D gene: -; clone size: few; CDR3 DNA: TGTGCTAGTTTCTTGAACACTGAAGCTTTCTTT; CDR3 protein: CASFLNTEAFF
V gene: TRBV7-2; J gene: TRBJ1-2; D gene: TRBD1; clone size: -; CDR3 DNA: TGTGCCAGCAGTCCCAGAACAACAGGGGGGGGTGGCTACACCTTC; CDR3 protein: CASSPRTTGGGGYTF
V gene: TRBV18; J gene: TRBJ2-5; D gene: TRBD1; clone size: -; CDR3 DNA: TGTGCCAGCTCACCCGGACAGGGGAGGGAGGAGACCCAGTACTTC; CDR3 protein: CASSPGQGREETQYF
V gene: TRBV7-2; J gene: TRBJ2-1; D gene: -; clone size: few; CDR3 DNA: TGTGCCAGCAGCTTCTACTCGAGCTCCTACAATGAGCAGTTCTTC; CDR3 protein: CASSFYSSSYNEQFF
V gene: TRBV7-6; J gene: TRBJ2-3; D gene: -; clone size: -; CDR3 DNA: TGTGCCAGCAGCTTAGGACTAGTTGGGAGCACAGATACGCAGTATTTT; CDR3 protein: CASSLGLVGSTDTQYF
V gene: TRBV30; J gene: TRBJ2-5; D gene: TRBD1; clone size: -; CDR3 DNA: TGTGCCTGGAGGGGACAGGTACAAGAGACCCAGTACTTC; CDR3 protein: CAWRGQVQETQYF